The 17 T cell receptor beta chains reported below all come from one sample, sequenced in a study of T cell changes during pregnancy in multiple sclerosis. Some clones are missing from TCRdb's copy, which holds only in-frame ones; the method was immunoSEQ multiplex PCR. The sample has 45,000 to 55,000 clones; 90% to 95% are singletons. This sample comprised peripheral blood, obtained in the third trimester of pregnancy. These receptor sequences come from a female donor with multiple sclerosis, enrolled in a pregnancy study.

The rearrangement uses TRBV6-4 and TRBJ2-3, with D perhaps matching TRBD2 (6 bases). Germline loops: CDR1 MRHNA, CDR2 SNTAGT. The CDR3 covers 15 residues. V dropped 2 bases and J dropped 5 bases, with 14 bases sitting between them. CDR3 sequence: CASSDEEGSVDTQYF. CDR3 nucleotide sequence: TGTGCCAGCAGTGACGAGGAGGGATCTGTAGATACGCAGTATTTT.

V usage is TRBV7-2 and J usage is TRBJ2-1; 14 bases are shared with TRBD2. The CDR3 covers 17 residues. With V trimmed by 3 bases and J by 7 bases, 8 bases remained unmatched. Germline CDR1 reads SGHTA; CDR2 reads FQGNSA. CDR3: CASSFVGTSGSQNEQFF. The CDR3 region has the DNA TGTGCCAGCAGCTTTGTCGGGACTAGCGGGAGTCAGAATGAGCAGTTCTTC.

The chain carries TRBV5-4 and TRBJ2-7; 13 nucleotides line up with TRBD2. The CDR3 contains 16 residues. V lost 4 bases, J lost 0 bases, and 4 bases stayed unmatched. Germline V gene data show CDR1 as SGHNT and CDR2 as YYREEE (reference sequence). The CDR3 DNA reads TGTGCCAGCAGCGGGGGACTAGCGGGACTCTCCTACGAGCAGTACTTC. Protein product: CASSGGLAGLSYEQYF.

V and J are TRBV6-1 and TRBJ2-6; perhaps TRBD2 as D (7 bases). With 4 bases removed from V and 1 base from J, the gap between germline ends came to 14 bases. CDR1 and CDR2 (germline): MNHNS, SASEGT. This CDR3 has 17 amino acids. The CDR3 sequence: CASSGASGQSGANVLTF. DNA for the CDR3: TGTGCCAGCAGTGGGGCTAGCGGACAGTCTGGGGCCAACGTCCTGACTTTC.

CDR3 sequence: CASSLAEGPSSEQYF. The CDR3 nucleotides are TGTGCCAGCAGCTTAGCGGAGGGCCCCTCAAGCGAGCAGTACTTC. The V call is TRBV11-1, the J call TRBJ2-7, with TRBD2 as a possible D gene (6 bases). The CDR3 spans 15 residues. V was pared by 0 bases and J by 6 bases, with 15 bases between. The germline V gene encodes CDR1 SGHAT and CDR2 FQDESV (reference sequence). The full variable domain, rest sourced from reference TRBV11-1 and TRBJ2-7, is EAEVAQSPRYKITEKSQAVAFWCDPISGHATLYWYRQILGQGPELLVQFQDESVVDDSQLPKDRFSAERLKGVDSTLKIQPAELGDSAMYLCASSLAEGPSSEQYFGPGTRLTVT.

The J gene is TRBJ1-3, the V gene TRBV4-1; 9 positions match TRBD1. CDR3 length: 15 residues. The ends lost 4 bases at V and 4 bases at J; junction bases unmatched: 5. CDR1 is MGHRA and CDR2 is YSYEKL in the germline V gene. CDR3 sequence: CASSPEGQGGNTIYF. CDR3 bases: TGCGCCAGCAGCCCGGAGGGACAGGGAGGAAACACCATATATTTT.

The gene calls are TRBV19 and TRBJ2-7; 10 nucleotides agree with TRBD2. The CDR3 runs to 14 residues. The germline V gene encodes CDR1 LNHDA and CDR2 SQIVND (reference sequence). V shed 5 bases and J 5 bases; nucleotides not matched to a gene: 6. The CDR3 here is CASSRSSGSNEQYF. Written as DNA, the CDR3 is TGTGCCAGTAGTCGGTCTAGCGGGAGCAACGAGCAGTACTTC. Looking up the rest from reference TRBV19 and TRBJ2-7 gives the full variable domain: DGGITQSPKYLFRKEGQNVTLSCEQNLNHDAMYWYRQDPGQGLRLIYYSQIVNDFQKGDIAEGYSVSREKKESFPLTVTSAQKNPTAFYLCASSRSSGSNEQYFGPGTRLTVT.

This chain links TRBV11-2 with TRBJ2-7, with 9 bases lining up with TRBD2. Per germline, CDR1 SGHAT and CDR2 FQNNGV. The V segment lost 6 bases and the J segment 0 bases; nucleotides outside the gene matches: 9. This CDR3 has 16 amino acids. The CDR3 region is CASSSIAGVTSYEQYF. The CDR3 DNA sequence: TGTGCCAGCAGTTCCATAGCGGGAGTCACCTCCTACGAGCAGTACTTC.

This clone appeared a single time. The chain is built from TRBV5-1 and TRBJ1-2; 9 bases agree with TRBD1. Germline CDR1 is SGHRS and CDR2 is YFSETQ. This CDR3 contains 13 residues. With V trimmed by 4 bases and J by 5 bases, 3 bases remained unmatched. Here the CDR3 DNA reads TGCGCCAGCAGCCCGGGGACAGGGTATGGCTACACCTTC. It yields the protein CASSPGTGYGYTF.

This chain's CDR3 is CASSQVGQGAWGYTF. The CDR3 nucleotides read TGTGCCAGCAGCCAAGTTGGACAGGGGGCGTGGGGCTACACCTTC. The V call is TRBV14, the J call TRBJ1-2; 11 nucleotides align to TRBD1. V lost 1 base to trimming and J lost 8 bases; unmatched junction nucleotides: 6. The germline V gene has CDR1 SGHDN and CDR2 FVKESK. CDR3 length equals 15 residues.

This clone was seen once. The chain has TRBV11-2 and TRBJ2-7; D may be TRBD1 (5 bases). This CDR3 is built from 15 residues. V lost 1 base to trimming and J lost 6 bases, with 16 bases between them. Per germline, CDR1 SGHAT and CDR2 FQNNGV. CDR3 nucleotides: TGTGCCAGCAGCTTAGGGGCGACAGCTGCTCTCGAGCAGTACTTC. Its translation: CASSLGATAALEQYF.

The V and J genes are TRBV7-9 and TRBJ2-5; 8 nucleotides line up with TRBD2. This CDR3 has 14 amino acids. Germline CDR1 SEHNR, CDR2 FQNEAQ (reference sequence). J lost 1 base, V lost 5 bases, and 3 bases had no gene match. CDR3 DNA sequence: TGTGCCAGCAGCCCCGGGACTAGCCAAGAGACCCAGTACTTC. Translation gives CASSPGTSQETQYF.

The rearrangement uses TRBV11-3 and TRBJ2-5; D is perhaps TRBD2 (7 bases). The germline gives CDR1 SGHNT, CDR2 YENEEA. The V gene lost 4 bases and the J gene lost 3 bases, with 15 bases spanning the gap. The CDR3 extends over 15 amino acids. The CDR3 spells CASSSQQGLKETQYF. The CDR3 coding sequence is TGTGCCAGCAGCTCGCAACAGGGACTAAAAGAGACCCAGTACTTC.

V usage is TRBV6-4 and J usage is TRBJ1-2; D not certain. The V gene's germline CDR1 is MRHNA and CDR2 SNTAGT. The CDR3 has 14 residues. The V end was cut by 3 bases, the J end by 7 bases, with 15 bases between. Here the CDR3 DNA reads TGTGCCAGCAGTGAGAGGGCAGAGAGCATTGGCTACACCTTC. Its translation: CASSERAESIGYTF.

J is TRBJ1-4 and V is TRBV2; D not certain. V was pared by 2 bases and J by 3 bases, with 10 bases between. The CDR3 sequence is 15 residues long. From germline, CDR1 is SNHLY and CDR2 FYNNEI. Written as DNA, the CDR3 is TGTGCCAGCAGTGAATCTGGCAATTCTAATGAAAAACTGTTTTTT. Its translation is CASSESGNSNEKLFF.

In DNA form, the CDR3 reads TGTGCCAGCAGCCTAACTACCTACAAATCTGGAAACACCATATATTTT. Encoded protein: CASSLTTYKSGNTIYF. This sequence joins TRBV5-8 and TRBJ1-3; D is ambiguous. V was shortened by 4 bases and J by 1 base, with 15 bases between the two germline ends. Germline V lookup: CDR1 SGHTS, CDR2 YDEGEE. The CDR3 is 16 residues long.

The J gene is TRBJ2-3, the V gene TRBV11-1, with D unclear. V was clipped by 1 base and J by 6 bases, with 8 bases between them. This CDR3 region has 13 residues. CDR1 SGHAT and CDR2 FQDESV come from the germline V gene (reference sequence). The CDR3 loop is CASSLDTWDTQYF. The DNA of the CDR3 is TGTGCCAGCAGCTTAGATACTTGGGATACGCAGTATTTT.